The clone carrying this TCR beta chain was seen only a few times. Antigen unknown. Reverse transcribing all isolated RNA meant expressed TCRB transcripts were sequenced. Profiling relied on immunoSEQ multiplex PCR, and the TCRdb table lists in-frame clones only, not all of them. The table records about 140,000 clones, 9.5% to 10% of them present only once. V lost 4 bases, J lost 4 bases, and 17 bases lay in between. This CDR3 contains 16 residues. Per germline, CDR1 KGHSY and CDR2 FQNENV. The data belong to a study of beta chain features in type 1 diabetes. Study-wide results and caveats: Researchers cautioned that cDNA sequencing could over-represent cells with high TCR expression. Although PCR might favor shorter templates, it would do so equally in patients and controls.

Sequenced input: central memory CD4+ T cells from blood. This chain links TRBV16 with TRBJ2-1; a weak D match, TRBD2 (5 bases). The source of this sequence is a woman aged 40 to 50 in good health. CDR3: CASSPVSAATYNEQFF. The CDR3 coding sequence is TGTGCCAGCAGCCCCGTTAGCGCGGCAACATACAATGAGCAGTTCTTC. The full variable domain, rest sourced from reference TRBV16 and TRBJ2-1, is GEEVAQTPKHLVRGEGQKAKLYCAPIKGHSYVFWYQQVLKNEFKFLISFQNENVFDETGMPKERFSAKCLPNSPCSLEIQATKLEDSAVYFCASSPVSAATYNEQFFGPGTRLTVL.